Here is one T cell receptor (beta chain) with its context. Its antigen is unknown. This record comes from a study of T cells expressing NK-cell markers. Overall study: Seven of eight sequenced donors tested HCMV-seropositive; one tested seronegative. Study results and caveats: Certain NKG2C+ T cell clones were expanded, and their HCMV specificity remained unclear.

Germline lookup yields CDR1 MNHEY and CDR2 SVGAGI. The CDR3 is made up of 15 amino acids. TCRdb processed the 5' RACE reads again and assigns one entry to each CDR3 protein, with no DNA. This sample's clone table lists tens of thousands of distinct CDR3 sequences. This TCR was recovered from a woman between 18 and 70 years old in good health. Specimen: blood T cells: a sorted CD56 or NKG2C T cell subset, CD4+ or CD8+ T cells, or bulk PBMC T cells (not recorded which). J is TRBJ2-7 and V is TRBV6-5; TCRdb selects TRBD1, and the lack of DNA leaves this call unchecked. The CDR3 loop reads CASSYSGRVSYEQYF.